The sequence of this TCR beta chain was determined in a study of neurological immune-mediated disorders. Germline CDR1 and CDR2: DFQATT and SNEGSKA (reference sequence). The CDR3 is 13 amino acids. Trimming at V came to 4 bases and at J to 10 bases, leaving 4 bases not matched to a gene. This clonotype has a count of ten or more. TCRdb re-called the 5' RACE reads with MiXCR, one entry per CDR3 protein. The data contain approximately 26,000 distinct CDR3 sequences, 2% to 3% of them singletons. This chain connects TRBV20-1 to TRBJ2-1; TRBD2 matches 13 bases. The TCR comes from a woman in her forties or fifties with multiple sclerosis. The sequenced sample was PBMCs. CDR3 DNA: TGCAGTGCTACTATGACTAGCGGGGGGGAGCAGTTCTTC. This encodes CSATMTSGGEQFF.